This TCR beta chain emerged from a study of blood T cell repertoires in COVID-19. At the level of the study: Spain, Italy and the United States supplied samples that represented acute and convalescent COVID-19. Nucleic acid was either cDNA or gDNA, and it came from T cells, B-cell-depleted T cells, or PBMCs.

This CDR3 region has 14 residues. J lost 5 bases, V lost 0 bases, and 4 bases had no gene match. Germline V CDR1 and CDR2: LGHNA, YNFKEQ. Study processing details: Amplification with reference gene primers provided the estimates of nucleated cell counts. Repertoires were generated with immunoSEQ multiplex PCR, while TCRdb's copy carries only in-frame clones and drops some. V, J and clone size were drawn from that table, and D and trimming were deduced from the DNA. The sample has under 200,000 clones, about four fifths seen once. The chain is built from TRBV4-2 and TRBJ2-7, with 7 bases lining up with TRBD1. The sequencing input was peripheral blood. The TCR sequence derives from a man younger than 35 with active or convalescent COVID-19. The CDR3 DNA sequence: TGTGCCAGCAGCCAAGACCCCACAGGGGACGAGCAGTACTTC. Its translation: CASSQDPTGDEQYF.